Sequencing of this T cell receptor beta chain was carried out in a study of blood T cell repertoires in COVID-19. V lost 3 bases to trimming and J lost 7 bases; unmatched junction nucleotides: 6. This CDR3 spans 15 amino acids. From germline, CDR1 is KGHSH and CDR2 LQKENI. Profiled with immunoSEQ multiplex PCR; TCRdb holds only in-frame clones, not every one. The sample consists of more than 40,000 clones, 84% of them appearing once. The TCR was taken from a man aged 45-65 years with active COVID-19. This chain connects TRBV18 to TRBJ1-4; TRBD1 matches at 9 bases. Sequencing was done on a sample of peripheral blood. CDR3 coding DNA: TGTGCCAGCTCACCGCCGGACAGGGGTGTTGAAAAACTGTTTTTT. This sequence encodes CASSPPDRGVEKLFF.